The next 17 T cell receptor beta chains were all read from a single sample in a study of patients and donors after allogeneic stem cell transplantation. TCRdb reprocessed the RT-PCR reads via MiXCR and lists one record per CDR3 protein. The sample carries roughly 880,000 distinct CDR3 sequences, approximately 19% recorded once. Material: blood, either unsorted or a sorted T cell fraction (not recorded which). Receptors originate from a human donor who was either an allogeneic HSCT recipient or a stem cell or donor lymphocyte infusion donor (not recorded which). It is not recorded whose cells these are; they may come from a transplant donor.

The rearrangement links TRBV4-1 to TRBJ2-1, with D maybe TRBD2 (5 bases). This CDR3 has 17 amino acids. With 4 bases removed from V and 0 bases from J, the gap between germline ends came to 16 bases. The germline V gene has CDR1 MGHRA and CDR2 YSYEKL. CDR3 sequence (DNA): TGCGCCAGCAGCCTTAGAGGGCTGGCCAGCTCCTACAATGAGCAGTTCTTC. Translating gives CASSLRGLASSYNEQFF.

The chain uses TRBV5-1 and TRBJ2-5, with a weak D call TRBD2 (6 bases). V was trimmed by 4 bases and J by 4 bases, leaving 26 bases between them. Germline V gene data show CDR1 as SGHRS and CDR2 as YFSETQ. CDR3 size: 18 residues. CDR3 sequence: CASSLGGTRRGEGETQYF. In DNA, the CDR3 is TGCGCCAGCAGCCTTGGGGGGACCCGTCGGGGAGAAGGAGAGACCCAGTACTTC. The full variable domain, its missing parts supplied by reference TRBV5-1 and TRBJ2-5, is KAGVTQTPRYLIKTRGQQVTLSCSPISGHRSVSWYQQTPGQGLQFLFEYFSETQRNKGNFPGRFSGRQFSNSRSEMNVSTLELGDSALYLCASSLGGTRRGEGETQYFGPGTRLLVL.

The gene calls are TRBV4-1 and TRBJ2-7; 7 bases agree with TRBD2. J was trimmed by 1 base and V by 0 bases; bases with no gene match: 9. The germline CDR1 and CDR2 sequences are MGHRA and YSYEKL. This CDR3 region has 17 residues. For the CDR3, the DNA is TGCGCCAGCAGCCAAGATTCTTGGGCGGGAGCTTCCTACGAGCAGTACTTC. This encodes CASSQDSWAGASYEQYF.

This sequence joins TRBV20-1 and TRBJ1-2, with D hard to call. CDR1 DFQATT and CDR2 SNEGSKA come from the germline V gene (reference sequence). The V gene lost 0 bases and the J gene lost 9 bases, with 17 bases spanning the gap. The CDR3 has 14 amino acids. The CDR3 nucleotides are TGCAGTGCTAGAGATAGGCAAACCTCCGGCCGCTACACCTTC. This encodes CSARDRQTSGRYTF.

CDR3 bases: TGTGCCAGCCAAATACTTACAGGGTCCGGGGAGCTGTTTTTT. It codes for CASQILTGSGELFF. This chain joins TRBV2 and TRBJ2-2, with a weak D call TRBD1 (6 bases). The CDR3 runs to 14 residues. V was trimmed by 8 bases and J by 6 bases, leaving 16 bases between them. Germline V CDR1 and CDR2: SNHLY, FYNNEI.

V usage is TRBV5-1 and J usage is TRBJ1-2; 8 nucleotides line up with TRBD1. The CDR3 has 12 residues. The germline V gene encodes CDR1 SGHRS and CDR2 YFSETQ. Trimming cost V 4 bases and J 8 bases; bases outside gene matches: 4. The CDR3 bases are TGCGCCAGCAGCACAGACAGGGGCGGCTACACCTTC. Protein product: CASSTDRGGYTF.

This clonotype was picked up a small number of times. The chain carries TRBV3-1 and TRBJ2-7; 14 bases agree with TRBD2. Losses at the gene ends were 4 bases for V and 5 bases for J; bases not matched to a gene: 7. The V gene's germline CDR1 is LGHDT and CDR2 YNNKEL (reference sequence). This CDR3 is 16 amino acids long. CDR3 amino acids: CASSRTTSGRAHEQYF. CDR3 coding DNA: TGTGCCAGCAGCCGCACGACTAGCGGGAGGGCCCACGAGCAGTACTTC.

Written as DNA, the CDR3 is TGTGCCAGCAGTTACTCCCCCCGGGAGACACCCCTCCACTTT. Translated: CASSYSPRETPLHF. The chain couples TRBV6-5 to TRBJ1-6; D remains ambiguous. This CDR3 spans 14 amino acids. V was trimmed by 0 bases and J by 11 bases, leaving 11 bases between them. Germline assignment: CDR1 MNHEY and CDR2 SVGAGI.

The CDR3 coding sequence is TGCAGTGCTAGCGTTAAGGCCGGGGAGCTGTTTTTT. Encoded protein: CSASVKAGELFF. The V gene is TRBV20-1, the J gene TRBJ2-2; unclear D gene. The germline V and J ends were trimmed by 3 bases and 6 bases, with 8 bases remaining between them. The CDR3 is 12 residues long. Germline CDR1 is DFQATT and CDR2 is SNEGSKA (reference sequence).

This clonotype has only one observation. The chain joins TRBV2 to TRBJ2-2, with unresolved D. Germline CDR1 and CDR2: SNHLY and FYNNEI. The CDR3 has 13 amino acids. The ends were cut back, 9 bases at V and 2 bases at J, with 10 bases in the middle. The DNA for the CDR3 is TGTGCCAGGACCTTGACAAACACCGGGGAGCTGTTTTTT. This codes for CARTLTNTGELFF. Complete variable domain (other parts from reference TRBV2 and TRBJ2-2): EPEVTQTPSHQVTQMGQEVILRCVPISNHLYFYWYRQILGQKVEFLVSFYNNEISEKSEIFDDQFSVERPDGSNFTLKIRSTKLEDSAMYFCARTLTNTGELFFGEGSRLTVL.

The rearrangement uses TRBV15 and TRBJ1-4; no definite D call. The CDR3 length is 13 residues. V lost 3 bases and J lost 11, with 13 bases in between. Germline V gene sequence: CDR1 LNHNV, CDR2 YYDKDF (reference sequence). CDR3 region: CATSRGFTEKLFF. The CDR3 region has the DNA TGTGCCACCAGCAGGGGATTTACAGAGAAACTGTTTTTT.

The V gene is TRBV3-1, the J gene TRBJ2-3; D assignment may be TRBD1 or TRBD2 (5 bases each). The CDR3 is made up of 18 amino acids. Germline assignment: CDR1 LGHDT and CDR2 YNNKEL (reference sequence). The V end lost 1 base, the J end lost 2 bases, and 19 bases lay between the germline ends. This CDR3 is CASSQGTTGPGNTDTQYF. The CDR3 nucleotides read TGTGCCAGCAGCCAAGGCACAACAGGTCCCGGGAACACAGATACGCAGTATTTT.

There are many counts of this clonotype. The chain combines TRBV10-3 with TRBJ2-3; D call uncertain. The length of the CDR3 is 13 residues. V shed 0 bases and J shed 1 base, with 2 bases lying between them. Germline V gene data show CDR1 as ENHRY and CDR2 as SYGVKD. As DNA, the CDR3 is TGTGCCATCAGTGAGTCCGGCACAGATACGCAGTATTTT. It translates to CAISESGTDTQYF.

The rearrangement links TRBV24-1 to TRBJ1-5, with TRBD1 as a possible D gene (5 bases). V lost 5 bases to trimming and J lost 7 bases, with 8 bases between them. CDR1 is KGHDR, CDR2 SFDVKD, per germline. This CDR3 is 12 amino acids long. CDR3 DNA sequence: TGTGCCACCAGTGGGGGCGGACAGCCCCAGCATTTT. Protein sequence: CATSGGGQPQHF.

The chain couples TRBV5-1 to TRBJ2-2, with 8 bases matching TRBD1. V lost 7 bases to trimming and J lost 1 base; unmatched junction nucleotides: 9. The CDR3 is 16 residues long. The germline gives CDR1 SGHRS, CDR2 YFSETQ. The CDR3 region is CASQLMGTGNTGELFF. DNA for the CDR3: TGCGCCAGCCAGCTTATGGGGACAGGGAACACCGGGGAGCTGTTTTTT.

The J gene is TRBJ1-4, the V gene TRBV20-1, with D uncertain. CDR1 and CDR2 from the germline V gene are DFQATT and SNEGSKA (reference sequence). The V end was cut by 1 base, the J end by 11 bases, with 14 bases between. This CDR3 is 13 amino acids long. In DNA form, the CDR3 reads TGCAGTGCTAGAGGGCGGGCCGAAGTGAAACTGTTTTTT. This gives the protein CSARGRAEVKLFF.

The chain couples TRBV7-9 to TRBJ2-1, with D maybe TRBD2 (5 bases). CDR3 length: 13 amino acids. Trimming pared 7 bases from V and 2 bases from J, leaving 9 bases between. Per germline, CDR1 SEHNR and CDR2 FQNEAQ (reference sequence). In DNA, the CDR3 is TGTGCCAGCACAACCGGGACCTACAATGAGCAGTTCTTC. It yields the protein CASTTGTYNEQFF.